Shown below are 5 T cell receptor beta chains from a single sample sequenced in a study of shared clonotypes between healthy human individuals. Profiling relied on immunoSEQ multiplex PCR, and the TCRdb table lists in-frame clones only, not all of them. This table has roughly 650,000 clones, more than 95% appearing once. Sequencing was carried out using naive CD4+ T cells sorted from blood. Subset here: CD45RA+ positively selected. The receptor source for this set is a woman under 40 in good health.

This clone has just one count. The genes are TRBV27 and TRBJ1-1; TRBD1 matches 7 bases. The V and J ends lost 2 bases and 4 bases, in that order; junction bases with no gene match: 16. Looked up from germline, CDR1 is MNHEY and CDR2 is SMNVEV (reference sequence). CDR3 length: 18 residues. The DNA of the CDR3 is TGTGCCAGCAGTTTAAGGACAGGCTCCGTCGAGGGTGGCACTGAAGCTTTCTTT. Residues: CASSLRTGSVEGGTEAFF.

The gene calls are TRBV5-6 and TRBJ1-5; a weak D match, TRBD1 (5 bases). The CDR3 is 15 amino acids. V was clipped by 2 bases and J by 7 bases, with 16 bases between them. Germline values: CDR1 SGHDT, CDR2 YYEEEE. The CDR3 loop reads CASSFYKGRGQPQHF. In DNA, the CDR3 is TGTGCCAGCAGCTTTTATAAGGGGCGGGGACAGCCCCAGCATTTT.

This clone was seen just once. The CDR3 DNA follows: TGCGCCAGCAGCGAAACTAGCGGGAGGTACGAGCAGTACTTC. Amino acid sequence: CASSETSGRYEQYF. The chain links TRBV5-1 to TRBJ2-7, with 12 bases fitting TRBD2. The CDR3 is 14 amino acids. V was clipped by 4 bases and J by 4 bases; unmatched bases: 3. Germline-derived CDR1 and CDR2 are SGHRS and YFSETQ.

In regard to this clone: Other DNA sequences in the sample encode the same CDR3. The chain employs TRBV29-1 and TRBJ2-2, with D possibly TRBD1 on 6 matching bases. Trimming took 3 bases from V and 2 from J, leaving 7 bases between them. From germline, CDR1 is SQVTM and CDR2 ANQGSEA. This CDR3 region has 13 residues. The CDR3 reads CSVDRGNTGELFF. The CDR3 DNA is TGCAGCGTTGACAGGGGCAACACCGGGGAGCTGTTTTTT.

This clone was seen only once. The chain uses TRBV19 and TRBJ2-5; D not certain. Germline V gives CDR1 LNHDA, CDR2 SQIVND (reference sequence). V was pared by 5 bases and J by 2 bases, with 18 bases between. This CDR3 region has 16 residues. The CDR3 is CASSPPRLKTQETQYF. CDR3 nucleotide sequence: TGTGCCAGTAGTCCACCCCGCCTTAAGACTCAAGAGACCCAGTACTTC.